These 9 T cell receptor beta chains were sequenced from one sample in a study of blood T cell repertoires in COVID-19 (TCRdb year 2020). The library was made by the immunoSEQ multiplex PCR assay. TCRdb provides this immuneACCESS table in a form limited to in-frame rearrangements. Some clones are lacking; in checked studies, under half of them reflect an unresolved V gene, and why the rest are absent is not known. Within this sample are 100,000 to 150,000 clones, with around 88% of them counted one time only. Of the sample, less than 20% falls within the top ten clones. Sequencing was done on a sample of peripheral blood. The receptors shown here come from a man aged 50 or older with active or convalescent COVID-19.

The CDR3 here is CASSKTSGRVHEQFF. DNA of the CDR3: TGTGCCAGCAGTAAGACTAGCGGGAGGGTTCATGAGCAGTTCTTC. The gene calls are TRBV2 and TRBJ2-1; TRBD2 matches 14 bases. Germline CDR1 SNHLY, CDR2 FYNNEI. V dropped 5 bases and J dropped 8; count of bases not matched to a gene: 5. This CDR3 is built from 15 residues.

The genes are TRBV4-2 and TRBJ2-7; tentatively, D is TRBD2 (5 bases). The V end was cut by 0 bases, the J end by 6 bases, with 9 bases between. This CDR3 has 13 amino acids. The germline V gene encodes CDR1 LGHNA and CDR2 YNFKEQ. The CDR3 nucleotides are TGTGCCAGCAGCCAAGAGGTTCGGGGCGAGCAGTACTTC. Encoded protein: CASSQEVRGEQYF.

This chain uses TRBV29-1 with TRBJ1-3; weak D call: TRBD1 (5 bases). This CDR3 spans 14 amino acids. CDR1 SQVTM and CDR2 ANQGSEA come from the germline V gene. Trimming pared 3 bases from V and 4 bases from J, leaving 13 bases between. The CDR3 DNA sequence: TGCAGCGTTGATCCAGGGAAGAGCGGAAACACCATATATTTT. This gives the protein CSVDPGKSGNTIYF.

V and J are TRBV18 and TRBJ1-2, with TRBD1 identical over 9 bases. Germline CDR1 KGHSH, CDR2 LQKENI. The ends lost 3 bases at V and 2 bases at J; junction bases unmatched: 4. There are 15 residues in the CDR3. CDR3 in amino acids: CASSPAGTGNYGYTF. In DNA, the CDR3 is TGTGCCAGCTCACCCGCCGGGACAGGGAACTATGGCTACACCTTC.

The rearrangement joins TRBV3-1 (or the pseudogene TRBV3-2) to TRBJ2-3, with D maybe TRBD2 (6 bases). Trimming took 0 bases from V and 2 from J, leaving 15 bases between them. Per the germline V gene, CDR1 is LGHDT and CDR2 is YNNKEL (reference sequence). This CDR3 spans 17 amino acids. The CDR3 protein is CASSQDPSSEITDTQYF. The CDR3 DNA reads TGTGCCAGCAGCCAAGATCCTTCTAGCGAGATCACAGATACGCAGTATTTT.

The chain recombines TRBV28 with TRBJ1-2; the match to TRBD1 covers 7 bases. The V and J ends lost 5 bases and 9 bases, in that order; junction bases with no gene match: 9. The CDR3 runs to 13 residues. Germline CDR1 reads MDHEN; CDR2 reads SYDVKM. CDR3 loop: CASSGGQLDSYTF. For the CDR3, the DNA is TGTGCCAGCAGTGGGGGACAGCTCGATAGCTACACCTTC.

The chain has TRBV28 and TRBJ1-5; no reliable D call. The CDR3 length is 13 residues. Germline CDR1 and CDR2: MDHEN and SYDVKM. The V and J ends lost 7 bases and 0 bases respectively, with 7 bases between them. The CDR3 bases are TGTGCCAGCACAGTGAATAGCAATCAGCCCCAGCATTTT. Protein sequence: CASTVNSNQPQHF. Based on the CDR3 plus reference TRBV28 and TRBJ1-5, the full variable domain is DVKVTQSSRYLVKRTGEKVFLECVQDMDHENMFWYRQDPGLGLRLIYFSYDVKMKEKGDIPEGYSVSREKKERFSLILESASTNQTSMYLCASTVNSNQPQHFGDGTRLSIL.

This clone was seen a few times. The rearrangement links TRBV28 to TRBJ2-7, with D possibly matching TRBD2 (5 bases). CDR1 MDHEN and CDR2 SYDVKM come from the germline V gene. The CDR3 spans 17 residues. V shed 5 bases and J shed 7 bases, with 27 bases lying between them. The CDR3 sequence is CASSLRPSRHLRGEQYF. The DNA for the CDR3 is TGTGCCAGCAGTCTAAGACCCTCTAGACATCTACGAGGGGAGCAGTACTTC. Based on the CDR3 plus reference TRBV28 and TRBJ2-7, the full variable domain is DVKVTQSSRYLVKRTGEKVFLECVQDMDHENMFWYRQDPGLGLRLIYFSYDVKMKEKGDIPEGYSVSREKKERFSLILESASTNQTSMYLCASSLRPSRHLRGEQYFGPGTRLTVT.

The genes are TRBV25-1 and TRBJ2-1; D remains ambiguous. CDR3 size: 13 residues. CDR1 is MGHDK, CDR2 SYGVNS, per germline. The V and J ends lost 4 bases and 5 bases respectively, with 9 bases between them. DNA of the CDR3: TGTGCCAGCAGTGCACTCGAGGACAATGAGCAGTTCTTC. This gives the protein CASSALEDNEQFF.